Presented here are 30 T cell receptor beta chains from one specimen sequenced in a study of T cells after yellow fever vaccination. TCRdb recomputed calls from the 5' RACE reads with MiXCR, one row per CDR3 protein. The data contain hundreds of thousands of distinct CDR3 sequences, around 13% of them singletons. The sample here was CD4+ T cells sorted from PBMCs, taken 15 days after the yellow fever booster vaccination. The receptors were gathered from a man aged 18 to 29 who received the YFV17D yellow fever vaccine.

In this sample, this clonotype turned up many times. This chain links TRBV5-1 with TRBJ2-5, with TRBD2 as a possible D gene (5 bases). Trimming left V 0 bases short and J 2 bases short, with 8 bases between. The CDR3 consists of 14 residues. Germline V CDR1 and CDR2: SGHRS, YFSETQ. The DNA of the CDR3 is TGCGCCAGCAGCTTGGAGGACTTTCAAGAGACCCAGTACTTC. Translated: CASSLEDFQETQYF.

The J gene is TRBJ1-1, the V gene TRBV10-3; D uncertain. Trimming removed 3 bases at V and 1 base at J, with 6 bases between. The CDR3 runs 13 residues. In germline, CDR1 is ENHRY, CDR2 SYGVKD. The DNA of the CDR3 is TGTGCCATCAGTGACACAACGAACACTGAAGCTTTCTTT. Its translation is CAISDTTNTEAFF.

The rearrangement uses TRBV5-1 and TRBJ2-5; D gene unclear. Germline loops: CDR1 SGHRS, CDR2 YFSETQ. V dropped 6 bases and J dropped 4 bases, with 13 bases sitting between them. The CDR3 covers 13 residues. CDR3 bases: TGCGCCAGCAACGAGCTTGGGCGAGAGACCCAGTACTTC. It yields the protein CASNELGRETQYF.

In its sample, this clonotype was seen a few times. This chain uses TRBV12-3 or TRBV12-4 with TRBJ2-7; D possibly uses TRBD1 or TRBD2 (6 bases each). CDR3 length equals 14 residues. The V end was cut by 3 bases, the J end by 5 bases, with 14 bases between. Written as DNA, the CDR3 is TGTGCCAGCAGTTTGAAGTTTCGGGGGCACGAGCAGTACGTC. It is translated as CASSLKFRGHEQYV.

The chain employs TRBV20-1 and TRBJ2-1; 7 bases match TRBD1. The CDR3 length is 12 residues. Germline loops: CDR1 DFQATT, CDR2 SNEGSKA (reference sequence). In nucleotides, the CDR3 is TGCAGCCCTCGACAGGGCAACAATGAGCAGTTCTTC. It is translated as CSPRQGNNEQFF.

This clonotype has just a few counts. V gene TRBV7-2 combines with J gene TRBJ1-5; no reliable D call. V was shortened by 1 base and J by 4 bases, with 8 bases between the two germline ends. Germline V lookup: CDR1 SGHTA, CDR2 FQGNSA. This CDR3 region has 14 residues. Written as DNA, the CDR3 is TGTGCCAGCAGCTTAGTCGGGGAAAATCAGCCCCAGCATTTT. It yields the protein CASSLVGENQPQHF. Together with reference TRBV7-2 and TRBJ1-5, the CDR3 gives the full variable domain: GAGVSQSPSNKVTEKGKDVELRCDPISGHTALYWYRQSLGQGLEFLIYFQGNSAPDKSGLPSDRFSAERTGGSVSTLTIQRTQQEDSAVYLCASSLVGENQPQHFGDGTRLSIL.

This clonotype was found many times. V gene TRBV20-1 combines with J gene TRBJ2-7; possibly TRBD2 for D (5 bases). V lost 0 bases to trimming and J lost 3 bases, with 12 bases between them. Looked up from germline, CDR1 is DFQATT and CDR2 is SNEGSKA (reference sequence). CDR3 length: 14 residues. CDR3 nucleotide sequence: TGCAGTGCTAGAGAAGGAGCGGCCCTCTACGAGCAGTACTTC. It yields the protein CSAREGAALYEQYF.

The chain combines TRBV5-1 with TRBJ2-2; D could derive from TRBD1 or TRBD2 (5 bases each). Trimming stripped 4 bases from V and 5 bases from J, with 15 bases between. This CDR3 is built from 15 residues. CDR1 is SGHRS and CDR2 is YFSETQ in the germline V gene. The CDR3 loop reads CASSRGREWTGELFF. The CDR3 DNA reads TGCGCCAGCAGCAGGGGCAGGGAGTGGACCGGGGAGCTGTTTTTT.

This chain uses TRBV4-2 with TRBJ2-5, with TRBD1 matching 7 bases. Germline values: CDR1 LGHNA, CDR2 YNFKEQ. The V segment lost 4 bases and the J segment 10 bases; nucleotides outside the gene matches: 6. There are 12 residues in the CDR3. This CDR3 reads CASSLATGNQYF. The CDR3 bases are TGTGCCAGCAGCCTTGCGACAGGGAACCAGTACTTC.

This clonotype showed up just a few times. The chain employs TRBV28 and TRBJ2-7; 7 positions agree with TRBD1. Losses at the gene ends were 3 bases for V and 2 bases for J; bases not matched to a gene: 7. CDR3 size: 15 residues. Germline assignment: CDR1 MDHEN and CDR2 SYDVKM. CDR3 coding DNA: TGTGCCAGCAGTTTGGGGGCGACAGGGACCTACGAGCAGTACGTC. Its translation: CASSLGATGTYEQYV.

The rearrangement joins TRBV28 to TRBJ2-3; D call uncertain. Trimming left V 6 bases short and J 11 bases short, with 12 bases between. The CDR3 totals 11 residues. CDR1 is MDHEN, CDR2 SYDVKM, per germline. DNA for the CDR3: TGTGCCAGCAGGGACCCAACGGGGCAGTATTTT. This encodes CASRDPTGQYF.

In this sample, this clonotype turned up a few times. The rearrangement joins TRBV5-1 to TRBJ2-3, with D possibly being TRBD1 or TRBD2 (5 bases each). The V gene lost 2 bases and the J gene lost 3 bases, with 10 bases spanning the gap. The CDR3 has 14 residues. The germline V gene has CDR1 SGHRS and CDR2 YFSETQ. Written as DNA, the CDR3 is TGCGCCAGCAGCTTCGGGGCTGCAACAGATACGCAGTATTTT. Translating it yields CASSFGAATDTQYF.

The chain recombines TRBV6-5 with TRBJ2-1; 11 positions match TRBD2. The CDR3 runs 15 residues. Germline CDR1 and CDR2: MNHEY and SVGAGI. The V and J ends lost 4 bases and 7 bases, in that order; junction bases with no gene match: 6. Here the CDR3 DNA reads TGTGCCAGCAGTTTTCTAGGGACTAGCGGAAATGAGCAGTTCTTC. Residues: CASSFLGTSGNEQFF.

CDR3 nucleotides: TGTGCCAGCAGTCCGGGGGGGTCCGGCAATGAGCAGTTCTTC. It translates to CASSPGGSGNEQFF. This chain uses TRBV12-3 or TRBV12-4 with TRBJ2-1, with 8 bases identical to TRBD2. J lost 6 bases, V lost 5 bases, and 6 bases had no gene match. The CDR3 is 14 residues long.

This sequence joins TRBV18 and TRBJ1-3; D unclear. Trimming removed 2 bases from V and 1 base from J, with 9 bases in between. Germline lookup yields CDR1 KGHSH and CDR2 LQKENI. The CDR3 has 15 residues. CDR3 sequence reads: CASSPTGGSGNTIYF. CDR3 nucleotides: TGTGCCAGCTCACCAACGGGAGGGTCTGGAAACACCATATATTTT.

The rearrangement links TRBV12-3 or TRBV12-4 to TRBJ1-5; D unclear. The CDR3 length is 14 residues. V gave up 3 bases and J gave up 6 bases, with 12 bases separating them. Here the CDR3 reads CASSFFGLGQPQHF. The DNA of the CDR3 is TGTGCCAGCAGTTTTTTTGGGTTAGGTCAGCCCCAGCATTTT.

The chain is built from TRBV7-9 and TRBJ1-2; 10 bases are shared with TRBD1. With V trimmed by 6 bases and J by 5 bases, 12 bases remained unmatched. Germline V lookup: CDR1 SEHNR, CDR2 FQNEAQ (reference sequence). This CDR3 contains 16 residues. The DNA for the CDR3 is TGTGCCAGCAGTCGTTTCCCGGGACAGGGGATTTATGGCTACACCTTC. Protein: CASSRFPGQGIYGYTF.

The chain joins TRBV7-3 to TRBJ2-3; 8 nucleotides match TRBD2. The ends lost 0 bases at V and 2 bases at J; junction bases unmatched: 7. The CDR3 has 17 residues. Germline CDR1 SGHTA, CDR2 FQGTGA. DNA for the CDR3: TGTGCCAGCAGCTTAACCCTAGCGGGTAGGGACACAGATACGCAGTATTTT. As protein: CASSLTLAGRDTDTQYF.

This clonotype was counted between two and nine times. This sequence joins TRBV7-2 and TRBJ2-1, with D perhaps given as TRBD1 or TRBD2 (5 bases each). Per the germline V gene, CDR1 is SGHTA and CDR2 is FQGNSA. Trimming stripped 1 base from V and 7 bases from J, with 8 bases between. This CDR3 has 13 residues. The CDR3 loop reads CASSLVEGNEQFF. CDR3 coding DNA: TGTGCCAGCAGCTTAGTAGAGGGGAATGAGCAGTTCTTC.

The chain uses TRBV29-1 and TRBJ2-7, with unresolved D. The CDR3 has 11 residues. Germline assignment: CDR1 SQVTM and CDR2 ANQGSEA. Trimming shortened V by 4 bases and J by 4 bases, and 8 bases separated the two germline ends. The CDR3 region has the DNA TGCAGCGTTGTGGGTGCGTACGAGCAGTACTTC. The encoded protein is CSVVGAYEQYF.

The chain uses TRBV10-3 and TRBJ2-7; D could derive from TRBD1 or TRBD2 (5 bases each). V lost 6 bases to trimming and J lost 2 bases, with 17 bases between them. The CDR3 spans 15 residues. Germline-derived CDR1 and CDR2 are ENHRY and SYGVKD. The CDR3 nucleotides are TGTGCCATCAGGGGGGAACTATGGATCCCCTACGAGCAGTACTTC. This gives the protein CAIRGELWIPYEQYF.

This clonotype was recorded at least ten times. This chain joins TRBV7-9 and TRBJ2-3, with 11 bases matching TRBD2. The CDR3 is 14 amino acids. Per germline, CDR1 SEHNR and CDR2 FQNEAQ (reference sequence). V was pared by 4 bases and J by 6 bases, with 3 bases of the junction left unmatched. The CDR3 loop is CASSSGTSGDTQYF. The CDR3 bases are TGTGCCAGCAGCTCCGGGACTAGCGGTGATACGCAGTATTTT.

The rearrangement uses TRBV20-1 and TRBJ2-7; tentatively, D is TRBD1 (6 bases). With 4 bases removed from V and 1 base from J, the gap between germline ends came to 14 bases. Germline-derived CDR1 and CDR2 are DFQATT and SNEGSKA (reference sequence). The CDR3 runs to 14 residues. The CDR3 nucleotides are TGCAGTGCTACCGGCCGGACAGTGTCCTACGAGCAGTACTTC. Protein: CSATGRTVSYEQYF.

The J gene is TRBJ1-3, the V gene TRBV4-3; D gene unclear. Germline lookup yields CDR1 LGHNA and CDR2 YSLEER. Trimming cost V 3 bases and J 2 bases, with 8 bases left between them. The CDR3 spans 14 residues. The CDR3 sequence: CASSHIGAGNTIYF. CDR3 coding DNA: TGCGCCAGCAGCCACATCGGGGCTGGAAACACCATATATTTT.

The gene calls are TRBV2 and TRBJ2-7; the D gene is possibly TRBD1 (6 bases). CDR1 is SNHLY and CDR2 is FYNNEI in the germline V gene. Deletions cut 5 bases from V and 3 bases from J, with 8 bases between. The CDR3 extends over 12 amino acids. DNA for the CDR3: TGTGCCAGCAGTACACAGGGCTACGAGCAGTACGTC. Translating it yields CASSTQGYEQYV.

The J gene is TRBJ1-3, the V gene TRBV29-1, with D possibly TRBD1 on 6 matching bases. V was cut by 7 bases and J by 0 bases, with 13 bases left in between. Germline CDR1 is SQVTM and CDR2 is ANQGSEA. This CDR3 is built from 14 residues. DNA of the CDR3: TGCAGCGCCGCCCTGGACAGCTCTGGAAACACCATATATTTT. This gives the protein CSAALDSSGNTIYF.

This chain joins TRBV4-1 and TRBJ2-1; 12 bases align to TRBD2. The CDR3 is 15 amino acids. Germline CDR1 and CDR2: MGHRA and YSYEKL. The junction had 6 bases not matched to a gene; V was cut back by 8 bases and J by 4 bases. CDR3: CASQLAGGRYNEQFF. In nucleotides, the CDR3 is TGCGCCAGCCAACTAGCGGGGGGCCGGTACAATGAGCAGTTCTTC.

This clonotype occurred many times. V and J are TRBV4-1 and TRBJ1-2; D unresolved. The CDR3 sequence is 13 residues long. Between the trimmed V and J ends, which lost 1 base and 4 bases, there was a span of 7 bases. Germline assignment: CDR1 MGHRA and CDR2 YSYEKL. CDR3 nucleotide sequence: TGCGCCAGCAGCCAAGCAGAGGGCTATGGCTACACCTTC. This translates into CASSQAEGYGYTF.

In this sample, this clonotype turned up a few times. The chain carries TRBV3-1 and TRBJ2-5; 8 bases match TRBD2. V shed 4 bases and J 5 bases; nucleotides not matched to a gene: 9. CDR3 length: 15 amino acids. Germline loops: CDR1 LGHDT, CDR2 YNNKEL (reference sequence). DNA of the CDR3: TGTGCCAGCAGCCCCCCGGCGGGGGGTCGGGAGACCCAGTACTTC. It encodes CASSPPAGGRETQYF.

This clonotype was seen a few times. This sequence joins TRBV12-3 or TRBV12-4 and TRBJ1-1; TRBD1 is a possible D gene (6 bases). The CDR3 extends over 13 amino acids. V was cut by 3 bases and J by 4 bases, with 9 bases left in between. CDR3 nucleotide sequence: TGTGCCAGCAGTTTTACAGGGCCCACTGAAGCTTTCTTT. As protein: CASSFTGPTEAFF.